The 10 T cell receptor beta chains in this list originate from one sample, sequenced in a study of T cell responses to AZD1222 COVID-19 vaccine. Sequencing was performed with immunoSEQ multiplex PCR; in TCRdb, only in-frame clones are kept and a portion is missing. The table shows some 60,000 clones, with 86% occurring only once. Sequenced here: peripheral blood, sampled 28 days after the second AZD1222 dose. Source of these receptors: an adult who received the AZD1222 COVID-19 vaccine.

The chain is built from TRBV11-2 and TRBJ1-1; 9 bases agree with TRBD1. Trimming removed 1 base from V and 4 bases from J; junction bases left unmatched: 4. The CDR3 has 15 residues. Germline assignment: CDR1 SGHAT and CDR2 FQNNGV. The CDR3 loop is CASSLGTGEGTEAFF. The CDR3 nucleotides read TGTGCCAGCAGCTTAGGGACAGGGGAGGGCACTGAAGCTTTCTTT.

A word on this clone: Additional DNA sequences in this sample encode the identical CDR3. CDR3 sequence: CASSLSSYEQYF. Here the CDR3 DNA reads TGTGCCAGCAGCCTCAGCTCCTACGAGCAGTACTTC. The gene calls are TRBV7-2 and TRBJ2-7, with D unclear. Trimming removed 5 bases from V and 0 bases from J, with 5 bases in between. Germline V CDR1 and CDR2: SGHTA, FQGNSA. This CDR3 has 12 residues.

The CDR3, as DNA: TGTGCCACCAGCAGGGATAACTATGGCTACACCTTC. Amino acids: CATSRDNYGYTF. The chain is built from TRBV15 and TRBJ1-2; no clear D. This CDR3 is 12 amino acids long. Germline V gene data show CDR1 as LNHNV and CDR2 as YYDKDF (reference sequence). Trimming took 3 bases from V and 1 from J, leaving 3 bases between them.

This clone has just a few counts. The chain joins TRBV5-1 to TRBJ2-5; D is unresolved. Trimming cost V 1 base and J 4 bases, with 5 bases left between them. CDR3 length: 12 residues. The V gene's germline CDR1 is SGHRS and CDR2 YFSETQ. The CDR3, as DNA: TGCGCCAGCAGCTTGACTGGAGAGACCCAGTACTTC. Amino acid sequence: CASSLTGETQYF.

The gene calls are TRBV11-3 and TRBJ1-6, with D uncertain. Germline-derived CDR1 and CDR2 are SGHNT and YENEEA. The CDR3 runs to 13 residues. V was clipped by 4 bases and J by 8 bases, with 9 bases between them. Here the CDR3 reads CASSSVVDSPLHF. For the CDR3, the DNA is TGTGCCAGCAGCTCCGTCGTGGATTCACCCCTCCACTTT.

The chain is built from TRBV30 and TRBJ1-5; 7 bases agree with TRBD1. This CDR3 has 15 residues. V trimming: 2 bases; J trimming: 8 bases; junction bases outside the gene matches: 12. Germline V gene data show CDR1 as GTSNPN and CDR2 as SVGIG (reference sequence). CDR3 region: CAWSRGQPRPEPQHF. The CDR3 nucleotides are TGTGCCTGGAGTCGGGGACAGCCTCGGCCGGAGCCCCAGCATTTT.

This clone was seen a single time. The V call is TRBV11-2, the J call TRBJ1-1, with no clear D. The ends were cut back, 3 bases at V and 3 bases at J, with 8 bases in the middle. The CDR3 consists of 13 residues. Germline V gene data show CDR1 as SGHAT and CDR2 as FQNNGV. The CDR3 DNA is TGTGCCAGCAGCTTTCGAACCGACACTGAAGCTTTCTTT. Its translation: CASSFRTDTEAFF. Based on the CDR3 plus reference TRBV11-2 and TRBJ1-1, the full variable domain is EAGVAQSPRYKIIEKRQSVAFWCNPISGHATLYWYQQILGQGPKLLIQFQNNGVVDDSQLPKDRFSAERLKGVDSTLKIQPAKLEDSAVYLCASSFRTDTEAFFGQGTRLTVV.

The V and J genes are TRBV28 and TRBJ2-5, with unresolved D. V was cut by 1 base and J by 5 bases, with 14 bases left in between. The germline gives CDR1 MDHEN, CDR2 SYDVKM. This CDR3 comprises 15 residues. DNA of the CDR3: TGTGCCAGCAGTTTATTCGGACGGTTGGGGGAGACCCAGTACTTC. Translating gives CASSLFGRLGETQYF.

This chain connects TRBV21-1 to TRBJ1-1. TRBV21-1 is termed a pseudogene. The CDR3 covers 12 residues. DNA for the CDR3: TGTGCCAGCAGCTTGAGGCCGGGTGAAGCTTTCTTT. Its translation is CASSLRPGEAFF.

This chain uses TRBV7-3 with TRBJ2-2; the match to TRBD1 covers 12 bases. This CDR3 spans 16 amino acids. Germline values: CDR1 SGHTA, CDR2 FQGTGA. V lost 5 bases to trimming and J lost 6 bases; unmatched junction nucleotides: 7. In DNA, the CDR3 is TGTGCCAGCAGCCCCCGGGACAGGGGGCCGCCCGGGGAGCTGTTTTTT. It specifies CASSPRDRGPPGELFF.